These T cell receptor beta chains were read from a single sample in a study of T cell responses to AZD1222 COVID-19 vaccine. Here immunoSEQ multiplex PCR was the method, and the copy in TCRdb shows in-frame clones only, minus some. The table shows about 160,000 clones, with around 90% occurring only once. This specimen was peripheral blood, taken 28 days after the second AZD1222 dose. The receptor set was obtained from an adult who received the AZD1222 COVID-19 vaccine. Each CDR3 is given with its conserved first and last residue. Fields, in order: J gene, clone size, D gene, V gene, CDR3 protein, CDR3 DNA. The D gene is left open where the match is weak. Size values are once, few and many counts, or a class for expanded clones, and some rows have none.

>TRBJ1-5|-|-|TRBV10-3
CAISESDQPQHF
TGTGCCATCAGTGAGTCGGATCAGCCCCAGCATTTT
>TRBJ2-1|-|-|TRBV10-1
CASTDFYNEQFF
TGCGCCAGCACGGACTTTTACAATGAGCAGTTCTTC
>TRBJ2-4|-|-|TRBV3-1/TRBV3-2
CASSQGGWTSTKNIQYF
TGTGCCAGCAGCCAAGGCGGGTGGACCTCCACCAAAAACATTCAGTACTTC
>TRBJ1-5|-|-|TRBV19
CASRLQGSGPQPQPQHF
TGTGCCAGTAGGCTACAAGGAAGCGGACCCCAGCCCCAGCCCCAGCATTTT
>TRBJ1-1|-|TRBD1|TRBV7-9
CASSSRTGGLNTEAFF
TGTGCCAGCAGCTCTAGGACAGGGGGCCTGAACACTGAAGCTTTCTTT
>TRBJ1-2|few|TRBD1|TRBV19
CASSTAQGAPNGYTF
TGTGCCAGTAGTACAGCACAGGGGGCTCCGAATGGCTACACCTTC
>TRBJ2-3|-|-|TRBV2
CASIGGITDTQYF
TGTGCCAGCATTGGCGGAATCACAGATACGCAGTATTTT
>TRBJ1-2|-|-|TRBV5-1
CATRDGTPNYGYTF
TGCGCCACCCGGGACGGAACACCTAACTATGGCTACACCTTC
>TRBJ1-1|-|-|TRBV2
CASKRFLTEAFF
TGTGCCAGCAAAAGGTTCCTCACTGAAGCTTTCTTT
>TRBJ2-7|-|-|TRBV7-9
CASSSPGHPRDYEQYF
TGTGCCAGCAGCTCCCCGGGACACCCTCGCGACTACGAGCAGTACTTC
>TRBJ1-1|-|-|TRBV14
CASSQIRGLNTEAFF
TGTGCCAGCAGCCAGATCAGGGGACTGAACACTGAAGCTTTCTTT
>TRBJ2-1|-|-|TRBV6-5
CASSSSTNSYNEQFF
TGTGCCAGCAGTTCCAGTACGAACTCCTACAATGAGCAGTTCTTC
>TRBJ2-5|once|-|TRBV29-1
CSVFDPQETQYF
TGCAGCGTCTTTGACCCCCAAGAGACCCAGTACTTC
>TRBJ2-2|-|TRBD1|TRBV5-1
CASSLAPGQGAYGELFF
TGCGCCAGCAGCTTGGCGCCGGGACAGGGGGCGTATGGGGAGCTGTTTTTT
>TRBJ2-7|-|TRBD2|TRBV5-1
CASTQTSGTYEQYF
TGCGCCAGCACCCAGACTAGCGGAACCTACGAGCAGTACTTC
>TRBJ2-5|-|TRBD1|TRBV24-1
CATSDLTLGQGETQYF
TGTGCCACCAGTGATTTGACCCTGGGACAGGGAGAGACCCAGTACTTC
>TRBJ2-2|-|-|TRBV18
CASSPPRGRTNTGELFF
TGTGCCAGCTCACCACCTCGGGGGCGCACGAACACCGGGGAGCTGTTTTTT
>TRBJ1-1|-|-|TRBV5-1
CASSLIPTANTEAFF
TGCGCCAGCAGCTTGATTCCGACAGCTAACACTGAAGCTTTCTTT